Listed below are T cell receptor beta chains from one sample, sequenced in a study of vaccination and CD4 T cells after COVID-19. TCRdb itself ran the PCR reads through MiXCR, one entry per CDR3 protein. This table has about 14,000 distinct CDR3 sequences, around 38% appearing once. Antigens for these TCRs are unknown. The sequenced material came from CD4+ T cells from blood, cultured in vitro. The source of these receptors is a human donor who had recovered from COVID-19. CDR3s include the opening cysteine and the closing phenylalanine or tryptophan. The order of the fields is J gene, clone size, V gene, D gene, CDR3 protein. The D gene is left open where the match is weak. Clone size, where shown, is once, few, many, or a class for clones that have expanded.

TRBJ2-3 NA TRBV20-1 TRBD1 CSARHRGVGGTDTQYF
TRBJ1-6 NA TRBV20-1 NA CSARVELNSPLHF
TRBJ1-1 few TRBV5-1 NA CASSLERAGHTEAFF
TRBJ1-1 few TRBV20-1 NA CSARTRPNTEAFF
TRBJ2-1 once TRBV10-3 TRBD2 CAISESLAGRYNEQFF
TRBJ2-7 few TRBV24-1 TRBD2 CATSEGTTYEQYF
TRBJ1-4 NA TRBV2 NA CASRESGWQLFF
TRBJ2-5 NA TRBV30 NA CAWSAGTQETQYF
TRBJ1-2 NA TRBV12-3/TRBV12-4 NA CASSFLRATNYGYTF
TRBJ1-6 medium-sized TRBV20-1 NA CSASEPRGSYNSPLHF
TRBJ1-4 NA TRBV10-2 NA CATRDRTNEKLFF
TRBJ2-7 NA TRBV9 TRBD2 CASSPRAAGVYEQYF
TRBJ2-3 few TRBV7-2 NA CASSSSERDTQYF
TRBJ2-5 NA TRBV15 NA CATSRDFGTQYF
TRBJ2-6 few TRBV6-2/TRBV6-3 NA CASIRQSGANVLTF
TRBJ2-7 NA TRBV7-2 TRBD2 CASSPSRLAVWEQYF
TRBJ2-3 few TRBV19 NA CASSRDKGGLTTDTQYF
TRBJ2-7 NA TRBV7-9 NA CASSSQGGIGNEQYF
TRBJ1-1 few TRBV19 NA CASSIEWAAREAFF
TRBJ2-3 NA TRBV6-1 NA CASRGPAWQRDTQYF
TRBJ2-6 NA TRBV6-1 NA CASSLGRGSSGANVLTF
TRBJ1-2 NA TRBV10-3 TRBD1 CAISPEDRGLGGYTF
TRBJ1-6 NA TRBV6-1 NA CASSGSGLINSPLHF
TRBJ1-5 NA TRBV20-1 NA CSASDGSNQPQHF
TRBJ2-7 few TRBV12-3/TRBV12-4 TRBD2 CASTLSGSLYEQYF
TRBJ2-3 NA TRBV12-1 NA CASSFYGKHSDTQYF
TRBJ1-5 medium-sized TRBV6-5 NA CASSYSGGVQPQHF
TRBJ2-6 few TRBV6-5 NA CASSYSKGLRGSGANVLTF
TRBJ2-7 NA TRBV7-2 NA CASSLIWEASYDQYF
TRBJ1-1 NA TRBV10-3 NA CAAQGRAYTEAFF
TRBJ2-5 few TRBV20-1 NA CSAIDQQGPKETQYF
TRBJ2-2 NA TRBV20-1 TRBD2 CSARVNSGDLNTGELFF
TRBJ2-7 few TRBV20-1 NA CSASGPYEQYF
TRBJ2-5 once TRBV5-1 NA CASSLGGRVETQYF
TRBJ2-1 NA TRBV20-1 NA CSARGIDSPLRDEQFF
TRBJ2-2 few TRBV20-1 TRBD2 CSARGGGLALTGELFF
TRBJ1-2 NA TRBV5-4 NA CASSRARGYGYTF
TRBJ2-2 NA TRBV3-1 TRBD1 CASSVPGQYAGELFF